Below, one T cell receptor beta chain is given with its context. The antigen remains unidentified. Both 60 Vbeta primers and 13 Jbeta primers went into the PCR. Sequencing was performed with immunoSEQ multiplex PCR; in TCRdb, only in-frame clones are kept and a portion is missing. The sample shows approximately 160,000 clones, roughly 78% of them seen only once. The data stem from a study of cytomegalovirus exposure and HLA in healthy donors. Findings of the study overall: An observed cluster of highly shared sequence variants was recorded as a likely sequencing artifact.

Trimming shortened V by 6 bases and J by 2 bases, and 14 bases separated the two germline ends. Germline V gene sequence: CDR1 MDHEN, CDR2 SYDVKM. The CDR3 consists of 16 residues. The receptor comes from a woman aged 50 to 60 in good health and CMV-seropositive. Sequenced sample: PBMCs. V gene TRBV28 combines with J gene TRBJ2-6; D might be TRBD2 (7 bases). CDR3 region: CASSLGGAAGANVLTF. In DNA, the CDR3 is TGTGCCAGCAGCCTAGGGGGGGCTGCTGGGGCCAACGTCCTGACTTTC.